Following are 16 T cell receptor beta chains from one sample sequenced in a study of T-cell reconstitution after alpha-beta-depleted transplantation in children. Unique molecular identifiers were used in preparing the TCRbeta library. In TCRdb, the PCR reads were re-called with MiXCR into one record per CDR3 protein. Of about 200,000 distinct CDR3 sequences listed, 6.6% are singletons. The sequencing used PBMCs, collected before TCRalphabeta/CD19-depleted stem cell transplant. The receptor source for this set is a boy aged 2 to 10 with acute lymphoblastic leukemia, due to receive a stem cell transplant.

This clonotype showed up many times. The J gene is TRBJ1-4, the V gene TRBV28; 8 positions agree with TRBD1. Per germline, CDR1 MDHEN and CDR2 SYDVKM. The CDR3 contains 15 residues. J was trimmed by 3 bases and V by 6 bases; bases with no gene match: 6. CDR3 in DNA: TGTGCCAGCAGCTATTTGACAGGGGCTAATGAAAAACTGTTTTTT. Translated, it gives CASSYLTGANEKLFF.

This clonotype was counted between two and nine times. This chain links TRBV5-1 with TRBJ2-7; 8 bases align to TRBD1. Germline V gives CDR1 SGHRS, CDR2 YFSETQ. The ends lost 4 bases at V and 0 bases at J; junction bases unmatched: 3. This CDR3 has 14 residues. The CDR3 spells CASSDGQGSYEQYF. The CDR3 DNA sequence: TGCGCCAGCAGCGACGGACAGGGCTCCTACGAGCAGTACTTC.

The chain combines TRBV7-2 with TRBJ2-5; D may match TRBD1 or TRBD2 (5 bases each). This CDR3 is 14 amino acids long. V was trimmed by 5 bases and J by 4 bases, leaving 14 bases between them. Per germline, CDR1 SGHTA and CDR2 FQGNSA. Here the CDR3 DNA reads TGTGCCAGCAGCCCTGGCACTAGGGGAGAGACCCAGTACTTC. It is translated as CASSPGTRGETQYF.

This chain uses TRBV15 with TRBJ2-7; 7 bases match TRBD1. V lost 0 bases and J lost 4; bases outside the gene matches: 12. The CDR3 is 17 amino acids. Germline V gene sequence: CDR1 LNHNV, CDR2 YYDKDF (reference sequence). CDR3 DNA sequence: TGTGCCACCAGCAGAGACAAAGGGACAGTAGAACCTTACGAGCAGTACTTC. It codes for CATSRDKGTVEPYEQYF.

In its sample, this clonotype was seen many times. The rearrangement joins TRBV7-2 to TRBJ1-1; D is unresolved. The CDR3 totals 16 residues. Between the trimmed V and J ends, which lost 5 bases and 1 base, there was a span of 17 bases. The germline V gene has CDR1 SGHTA and CDR2 FQGNSA. CDR3: CASSPGWGHENTEAFF. CDR3 nucleotides: TGTGCCAGCAGCCCAGGCTGGGGTCATGAGAACACTGAAGCTTTCTTT.

This clonotype has only a few counts. An end of the junction does not agree with germline; a read error may underlie this. This chain links TRBV12-3 or TRBV12-4 with TRBJ2-7; 8 bases agree with TRBD2. CDR3 size: 14 residues. Here the CDR3 DNA reads TGTGCCATCAGTCCGACTAGCGCCTCCTACGAGCAGTACTTC. Its translation is CAISPTSASYEQYF.

This clonotype came up a few times. The chain carries TRBV7-9 and TRBJ2-5; D is unclear. The length of the CDR3 is 11 residues. V was clipped by 2 bases and J by 7 bases, with 5 bases between them. CDR1 SEHNR and CDR2 FQNEAQ come from the germline V gene (reference sequence). The CDR3 loop reads CASSLPGTQYF. CDR3 nucleotide sequence: TGTGCCAGCAGCTTACCCGGGACCCAGTACTTC.

This clonotype occurred many times. The gene calls are TRBV7-9 and TRBJ1-3; tentative D call: TRBD1 (6 bases). V shed 5 bases and J shed 3 bases, with 11 bases lying between them. Germline-derived CDR1 and CDR2 are SEHNR and FQNEAQ (reference sequence). The length of the CDR3 is 14 residues. The CDR3 region is CASSLSGDGNTIYF. The CDR3 DNA follows: TGTGCCAGCAGCCTCTCAGGGGATGGAAACACCATATATTTT.

This clonotype was counted a few times. The genes are TRBV7-8 and TRBJ2-5, with 9 nucleotides matching TRBD2. CDR1 and CDR2 from the germline V gene are SGHVS and FQNEAQ. V trimming: 5 bases; J trimming: 8 bases; junction bases outside the gene matches: 21. The length of the CDR3 is 18 residues. CDR3 sequence: CASSIHARGQRGVGTQYF. DNA for the CDR3: TGTGCCAGCAGCATACACGCTCGTGGGCAGCGGGGGGTAGGCACCCAGTACTTC.

In this sample, this clonotype turned up a few times. V gene TRBV7-2 combines with J gene TRBJ1-1, with TRBD1 matching over 9 bases. Germline V CDR1 and CDR2: SGHTA, FQGNSA. V was pared by 6 bases and J by 1 base, with 3 bases of the junction left unmatched. CDR3 length equals 14 residues. CDR3 in DNA: TGTGCCAGCAGATCGGGACAGGGGAACACTGAAGCTTTCTTT. Translation gives CASRSGQGNTEAFF.

The table lists this clonotype with a few counts. V is TRBV28 and J is TRBJ2-4; D is possibly TRBD1 or TRBD2 (5 bases each). Per the germline V gene, CDR1 is MDHEN and CDR2 is SYDVKM. V was clipped by 5 bases and J by 3 bases, with 20 bases between them. The CDR3 covers 17 residues. The CDR3, as DNA: TGTGCCAGCAGTAGCGCAAGGGGTGGAGGAGGCAAAAACATTCAGTACTTC. It specifies CASSSARGGGGKNIQYF.

This clonotype was seen at least ten times. V and J are TRBV12-3 or TRBV12-4 and TRBJ1-2; 8 bases line up with TRBD1. This CDR3 has 11 residues. The junction had 5 bases not matched to a gene; V was cut back by 9 bases and J by 8 bases. The CDR3 DNA reads TGTGCCAGTACCGACAGGGGCGGCTACACCTTC. This gives the protein CASTDRGGYTF.

This clonotype was detected many times. CDR3 sequence: CSARRRPYGYTF. The CDR3 coding sequence is TGCAGTGCTAGACGACGACCCTATGGCTACACCTTC. The chain couples TRBV20-1 to TRBJ1-2; D gene uncertain. The V and J ends lost 2 bases and 4 bases respectively, with 8 bases between them. The germline V gene has CDR1 DFQATT and CDR2 SNEGSKA (reference sequence). This CDR3 has 12 amino acids.

This clonotype was seen at least ten times. The V gene is TRBV6-5, the J gene TRBJ1-1; a possible D gene is TRBD1 (6 bases). Trimming removed 6 bases from V and 1 base from J, with 12 bases in between. The CDR3 runs to 14 residues. Germline values: CDR1 MNHEY, CDR2 SVGAGI. The CDR3 region is CASRSLTGNTEAFF. CDR3 bases: TGTGCCAGCAGAAGCCTGACAGGGAACACTGAAGCTTTCTTT.

The chain recombines TRBV29-1 with TRBJ1-1, with 10 bases fitting TRBD1. Germline V CDR1 and CDR2: SQVTM, ANQGSEA. V lost 6 bases to trimming and J lost 12 bases; unmatched junction nucleotides: 13. The CDR3 covers 13 residues. CDR3 in DNA: TGCAGCGTCCATGAGACAGGGGGCGCGATGACTTTCTTT. Its translation: CSVHETGGAMTFF.

This clonotype has at least ten counts. The rearrangement joins TRBV20-1 to TRBJ2-1; weak D call: TRBD2 (6 bases). Germline CDR1 is DFQATT and CDR2 is SNEGSKA (reference sequence). Deletions cut 0 bases from V and 7 bases from J, with 16 bases between. The CDR3 runs to 15 residues. Here the CDR3 DNA reads TGCAGTGCTAGAGATATCGGCGGGATGCTGAATGAGCAGTTCTTC. Encoded protein: CSARDIGGMLNEQFF.